Sequencing of this T cell receptor (beta chain) was carried out in a study of blood T cell repertoires in COVID-19. V shed 4 bases and J shed 0 bases, with 7 bases lying between them. Looked up from germline, CDR1 is KGHSH and CDR2 is LQKENI. The CDR3 totals 14 residues. Some clones are missing from TCRdb's copy, which holds only in-frame ones; the method was immunoSEQ multiplex PCR. This table holds 150,000 to 200,000 clones, 70% to 80% found once. V gene TRBV18 combines with J gene TRBJ1-5, with D possibly TRBD1 on 5 matching bases. The source is a woman in her forties or fifties with active or convalescent COVID-19. Sample: peripheral blood. The CDR3 DNA reads TGTGCCAGCTCACTGACAGATAGCAATCAGCCCCAGCATTTT. It specifies CASSLTDSNQPQHF.